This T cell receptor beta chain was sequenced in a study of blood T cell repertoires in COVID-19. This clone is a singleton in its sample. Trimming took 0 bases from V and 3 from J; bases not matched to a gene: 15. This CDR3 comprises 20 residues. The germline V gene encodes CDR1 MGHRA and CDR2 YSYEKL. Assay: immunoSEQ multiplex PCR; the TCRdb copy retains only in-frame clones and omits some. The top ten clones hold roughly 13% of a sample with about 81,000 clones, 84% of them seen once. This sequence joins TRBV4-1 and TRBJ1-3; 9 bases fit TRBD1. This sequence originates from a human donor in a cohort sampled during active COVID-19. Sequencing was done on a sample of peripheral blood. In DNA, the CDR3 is TGCGCCAGCAGCCAAGAGGGGGGGACAGGGAGGCCCAGTCTTGGAAACACCATATATTTT. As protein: CASSQEGGTGRPSLGNTIYF.